This TCR beta chain was recovered during a study of T cells in Graves' hyperthyroidism and ophthalmopathy. This clonotype came up many times. The source material, RNA transcripts, was used to amplify TCR beta CDR3 regions. The TCR CDR3 was amplified in a first-round RT-PCR using the HTBI primer set. TCRdb analysed the multiplex PCR reads with MiXCR anew, one entry per CDR3 protein. Of 350,000 to 450,000 distinct CDR3 sequences listed, roughly 17% are singletons. V dropped 7 bases and J dropped 6 bases, with 24 bases sitting between them. The CDR3 is 16 residues long. CDR1 is SGHTA, CDR2 FQGNSA, per germline.

The sequenced sample was blood. This TCR was sampled from a woman aged 30 to 39 with Graves' hyperthyroidism that later progressed to Graves' ophthalmopathy. The rearrangement uses TRBV7-2 and TRBJ2-5; perhaps TRBD2 as D (6 bases). In DNA, the CDR3 is TGTGCCAGCAAGAATAGGGCGGGGATAAGCGGAAAGACCCAGTACTTC. Translated: CASKNRAGISGKTQYF.